A single sample is the source of the 27 T cell receptor beta chains below, sequenced in a study of long-term antiretroviral therapy in people with HIV. A v3.0 immunoSEQ assay was performed at survey level. Clones were sequenced by immunoSEQ multiplex PCR, and TCRdb holds only the in-frame ones, with some missing. The data contain over 15,000 clones, around 80% of them singletons. The specimen was unsorted PBMCs, collected 0.5 years before starting antiretroviral therapy. These TCRs come from a woman between 45 and 60 years old with HIV.

This chain connects TRBV7-9 to TRBJ2-1; TRBD1 might be the D (6 bases). CDR1 SEHNR and CDR2 FQNEAQ come from the germline V gene (reference sequence). The CDR3 is 17 amino acids. Trimming cost V 4 bases and J 3 bases, with 19 bases left between them. For the CDR3, the DNA is TGTGCCAGCAGCTCCCCAAGGGGGACAAATTACTACAATGAGCAGTTCTTC. It codes for CASSSPRGTNYYNEQFF.

This chain links TRBV4-1 with TRBJ2-3; D not resolved. With 3 bases removed from V and 1 base from J, the gap between germline ends came to 14 bases. Germline assignment: CDR1 MGHRA and CDR2 YSYEKL. This CDR3 is built from 16 residues. The CDR3 is CASSHYVSTGTDTQYF. CDR3 sequence (DNA): TGCGCCAGCAGCCACTACGTCTCCACCGGCACAGATACGCAGTATTTT.

The chain recombines TRBV21-1 with TRBJ2-2. TRBV21-1 is a pseudogene locus. The CDR3 runs to 14 residues. CDR3 nucleotides: TGTGCCAGCAGCAAAGCGGGATCCACCGGGGAGCTGTTTTTT. This sequence encodes CASSKAGSTGELFF.

The genes are TRBV7-3 and TRBJ2-2; D is ambiguous. Germline V gene data show CDR1 as SGHTA and CDR2 as FQGTGA. The CDR3 is 14 amino acids. V was clipped by 1 base and J by 2 bases, with 5 bases between them. The CDR3 protein is CASSLISNTGELFF. The CDR3 nucleotides read TGTGCCAGCAGCTTAATTTCCAACACCGGGGAGCTGTTTTTT.

The V gene is TRBV5-1, the J gene TRBJ2-1; 7 positions agree with TRBD1. CDR3 size: 12 residues. J gave up 15 bases and V 2 bases, and 8 bases lay outside the gene matches. Germline V gene data show CDR1 as SGHRS and CDR2 as YFSETQ. The CDR3 DNA reads as TGCGCCAGCAGCTTCTCCGGGACAGAATTGTTCTTC. Translated: CASSFSGTELFF.

The genes are TRBV1 and TRBJ2-5; TRBD2, the table's D call, was not compared with the DNA. TRBV1 is a documented pseudogene. The CDR3 is made up of 18 amino acids. CDR3 region: CTSSQDKTSGDIKETQYF. The CDR3 DNA is TGCACCAGCAGCCAAGATAAGACTAGCGGGGATATAAAAGAGACCCAGTACTTC.

The chain employs TRBV7-2 and TRBJ1-1, with TRBD1 matching over 7 bases. The trim removed 1 base at V and 11 bases at J, leaving 7 bases unmatched. CDR3 length equals 13 residues. The germline V gene has CDR1 SGHTA and CDR2 FQGNSA. The CDR3 loop is CASSLVRGGSAFF. CDR3 nucleotide sequence: TGTGCCAGCAGCTTAGTAAGAGGGGGCAGCGCTTTCTTT.

The gene calls are TRBV7-9 and TRBJ2-1; possible D gene TRBD1, 5 bases. Trimming took 2 bases from V and 3 from J, leaving 20 bases between them. The CDR3 loop spans 18 amino acids. Germline V CDR1 and CDR2: SEHNR, FQNEAQ (reference sequence). The DNA for the CDR3 is TGTGCCAGCAGCTTAAAACTACTGGACATGACAAACTACAATGAGCAGTTCTTC. Protein: CASSLKLLDMTNYNEQFF. The full variable domain, rest sourced from reference TRBV7-9 and TRBJ2-1, is DTGVSQNPRHKITKRGQNVTFRCDPISEHNRLYWYRQTLGQGPEFLTYFQNEAQLEKSRLLSDRFSAERPKGSFSTLEIQRTEQGDSAMYLCASSLKLLDMTNYNEQFFGPGTRLTVL.

This rearrangement joins TRBV30 to TRBJ2-3, with D tentatively TRBD2 (6 bases). V lost 2 bases, J lost 5 bases, and 8 bases lay in between. From germline, CDR1 is GTSNPN and CDR2 SVGIG (reference sequence). The CDR3 is 12 amino acids. The CDR3 here is CAWSWGEDTQYF. CDR3 DNA sequence: TGTGCCTGGAGTTGGGGGGAAGATACGCAGTATTTT.

The DNA for the CDR3 is TGCGCCAGCAGCTTGACGCAGACTGCCCGCTCCTCCTATGGCTACACCTTC. Its protein is CASSLTQTARSSYGYTF. The chain is built from TRBV5-1 and TRBJ1-2; D unresolved. V gave up 1 base and J gave up 4 bases, with 20 bases separating them. Germline V gene data show CDR1 as SGHRS and CDR2 as YFSETQ. This CDR3 spans 17 amino acids.

The rearrangement uses TRBV19 and TRBJ1-2; 10 bases match TRBD1. V shed 0 bases and J 6 bases; nucleotides not matched to a gene: 10. Germline loops: CDR1 LNHDA, CDR2 SQIVND (reference sequence). The CDR3 extends over 17 amino acids. The CDR3 region has the DNA TGTGCCAGTAGTATAGATCTAGGGAGACAGGGGGCAGATGGCTACACCTTC. This gives the protein CASSIDLGRQGADGYTF.

The chain recombines TRBV19 with TRBJ1-2; D unclear. V was cut by 10 bases and J by 6 bases, with 24 bases left in between. Germline CDR1 LNHDA, CDR2 SQIVND (reference sequence). This CDR3 comprises 15 residues. CDR3 residues: CATLNPQTWANGYTF. DNA for the CDR3: TGTGCCACCCTGAACCCGCAAACATGGGCAAATGGCTACACCTTC.

This sequence joins TRBV9 and TRBJ2-3; a weak D match, TRBD2 (5 bases). This CDR3 spans 14 amino acids. Germline lookup yields CDR1 SGDLS and CDR2 YYNGEE. V was trimmed by 2 bases and J by 2 bases, leaving 9 bases between them. As DNA, the CDR3 is TGTGCCAGCAGCGTGACCGGGAACACAGATACGCAGTATTTT. It translates to CASSVTGNTDTQYF.

This clone was observed a handful of times. V and J are TRBV10-2 and TRBJ2-1, with TRBD1 matching 8 bases. Trimming at V came to 3 bases and at J to 9 bases, leaving 4 bases not matched to a gene. The CDR3 covers 13 residues. CDR1 is WSHSY, CDR2 SAAADI, per germline. The CDR3 DNA is TGCGCCAGCAGTGACCTGACAGGGGTTGAGCAGTTCTTC. Its protein is CASSDLTGVEQFF.

The chain carries TRBV5-7 and TRBJ2-3, with 14 bases that match TRBD2. TRBV5-7 belongs to the ORF category, with a function that is uncertain. V was pared by 0 bases and J by 5 bases, with 8 bases of the junction left unmatched. The CDR3 sequence is 18 residues long. CDR3 sequence: CASSLVSTSGGGGDTQYF. CDR3 DNA: TGTGCCAGCAGCTTGGTTTCGACTAGCGGGGGGGGTGGAGATACGCAGTATTTT.

CDR3 DNA sequence: TGTGCCAGCAGCGTCTCGACAGGGAGAGACACTGAAGCTTTCTTT. Translating gives CASSVSTGRDTEAFF. The chain joins TRBV9 to TRBJ1-1; 7 bases are a match to TRBD1. Germline CDR1 and CDR2: SGDLS and YYNGEE. This CDR3 region has 15 residues. After removal of 2 bases from V and 3 bases from J, the junction contained 7 bases not matched to a gene. Supplemented by reference TRBV9 and TRBJ1-1, the full variable domain reads DSGVTQTPKHLITATGQRVTLRCSPRSGDLSVYWYQQSLDQGLQFLIQYYNGEERAKGNILERFSAQQFPDLHSELNLSSLELGDSALYFCASSVSTGRDTEAFFGQGTRLTVV.

The chain employs TRBV27 and TRBJ1-5, with unresolved D. Germline V CDR1 and CDR2: MNHEY, SMNVEV (reference sequence). Deletions cut 5 bases from V and 4 bases from J, with 12 bases between. The CDR3 totals 14 residues. The CDR3, as DNA: TGTGCCAGCAGTACCCGCAGGTTTAATCAGCCCCAGCATTTT. Translating gives CASSTRRFNQPQHF.

The chain is built from TRBV29-1 and TRBJ2-5; 11 nucleotides match TRBD1. CDR1 and CDR2 from the germline V gene are SQVTM and ANQGSEA. The J segment lost 4 bases and the V segment lost 7 bases, leaving 5 bases of the junction unmatched. This CDR3 is 13 amino acids long. The chain's CDR3 is CSAGQGAGETQYF. CDR3 in DNA: TGCAGCGCCGGACAGGGGGCGGGAGAGACCCAGTACTTC.

The chain couples TRBV19 to TRBJ1-5; 10 positions agree with TRBD1. The V and J ends lost 7 bases and 6 bases, in that order; junction bases with no gene match: 6. The V gene's germline CDR1 is LNHDA and CDR2 SQIVND (reference sequence). CDR3 size: 14 residues. The DNA of the CDR3 is TGTGCCAGTAAACGACAGGGGGCGGGTCAGCCCCAGCATTTT. This gives the protein CASKRQGAGQPQHF.

The chain recombines TRBV28 with TRBJ2-7, with 8 bases lining up with TRBD1. The CDR3 is 14 residues long. Per the germline V gene, CDR1 is MDHEN and CDR2 is SYDVKM. With V trimmed by 6 bases and J by 4 bases, 8 bases remained unmatched. In DNA form, the CDR3 reads TGTGCCAGCAGGGACAGGGAATTGGTGTACGAGCAGTACTTC. Translated: CASRDRELVYEQYF.

V is TRBV11-2 and J is TRBJ1-2, with D unclear. Germline V gene lookup returns CDR1 SGHAT and CDR2 FQNNGV. The CDR3 has 14 residues. The germline V and J ends were trimmed by 0 bases and 7 bases, with 12 bases remaining between them. The CDR3 protein is CASSLELGSFGYTF. In DNA, the CDR3 is TGTGCCAGCAGCTTAGAACTAGGGTCGTTTGGCTACACCTTC.

The chain joins TRBV4-1 to TRBJ1-5; 7 bases fit TRBD1. CDR1 is MGHRA and CDR2 is YSYEKL in the germline V gene. This CDR3 spans 14 amino acids. V was clipped by 2 bases and J by 7 bases; unmatched bases: 5. As DNA, the CDR3 is TGCGCCAGCAGCCAAATACAGGGGTGGCAGCCCCAGCATTTT. It is translated as CASSQIQGWQPQHF.

The chain is built from TRBV27 and TRBJ2-1, with TRBD2 identical over 8 bases. The junction had 9 bases not matched to a gene; V was cut back by 0 bases and J by 11 bases. Germline V gene data show CDR1 as MNHEY and CDR2 as SMNVEV (reference sequence). The CDR3 length is 15 residues. The CDR3 reads CASSLSVGGGTKQFF. The DNA of the CDR3 is TGTGCCAGCAGTTTATCCGTCGGGGGGGGTACAAAGCAGTTCTTC.

The V gene is TRBV18, the J gene TRBJ2-5, with TRBD1 matching 7 bases. The CDR3 contains 16 residues. The V segment lost 3 bases and the J segment 2 bases; nucleotides outside the gene matches: 9. In germline, CDR1 is KGHSH, CDR2 LQKENI. CDR3 sequence: CASSPFGQERQETQYF. CDR3 DNA: TGTGCCAGCTCACCCTTTGGACAGGAAAGACAAGAGACCCAGTACTTC.

The table lists this clone with a few counts. V is TRBV21-1 and J is TRBJ2-7. TRBV21-1 represents a pseudogene. The CDR3 sequence is 16 residues long. The chain's CDR3 is CASSKLRRQDPYEQYV. CDR3 DNA sequence: TGTGCCAGCAGCAAATTAAGACGGCAAGACCCCTACGAGCAGTACGTC.

This clone was seen once. The V and J genes are TRBV2 and TRBJ2-5, with D unresolved. Germline lookup yields CDR1 SNHLY and CDR2 FYNNEI. The CDR3 covers 15 residues. V was trimmed by 5 bases and J by 2 bases, leaving 15 bases between them. CDR3 in DNA: TGTGCCAGCAGTTCTCGTCCCCTCCTTCAAGAGACCCAGTACTTC. Translating gives CASSSRPLLQETQYF.

The chain employs TRBV2 and TRBJ1-2; a weak D match, TRBD1 (5 bases). This CDR3 has 12 residues. CDR1 and CDR2 (germline): SNHLY, FYNNEI. Trimming removed 6 bases at V and 4 bases at J, with 9 bases between. The CDR3 protein is CASRTDSYGYTF. In nucleotides, the CDR3 is TGTGCCAGCAGGACAGACAGCTATGGCTACACCTTC.